This T cell receptor beta chain is from a study of post-analysis software for immune sequencing data. Every TCR beta cDNA library bore unique molecular identifiers. Input amounts of 1 to 10 million T cells were used. These gave 500,000 or so cDNA molecules, so each molecule approximated one T cell. TCRdb itself ran the PCR reads through MiXCR, one entry per CDR3 protein. In the table there are fewer than 850,000 distinct CDR3 sequences, around 27% of which are singletons. Trimming removed 2 bases at V and 2 bases at J, with 13 bases between. The germline gives CDR1 DFQATT, CDR2 SNEGSKA (reference sequence). The CDR3 is 15 amino acids. General observations from the study: Roughly five TRBV segments were significantly more frequent in patients than in controls. TRBV5-6, TRBV5-1 and TRBV20-1 were among these segments. Those with multiple sclerosis, the patient group, showed significantly lower normalized Chao1 diversity than controls. Same-batch preparations were strongly co-clustered by F measure.

On this clonotype itself: What it binds is unknown.

The specimen was blood. The chain is built from TRBV20-1 and TRBJ2-1, with D possibly matching TRBD2 (6 bases). This receptor was identified in a girl aged 5 to 17 with multiple sclerosis. In DNA, the CDR3 is TGCAGTGCTAGACCACTTCAGCGGGCCTACAATGAGCAGTTCTTC. Amino acid sequence: CSARPLQRAYNEQFF.